Listed here is a single TCR beta chain. Its antigen is not identified. TCRdb redid the calling of the PCR reads with MiXCR, one entry per CDR3 protein. The data contain 26,000 or so distinct CDR3 sequences, approximately 51% of them singletons. Time point here: late sampling 161 to 241 days after vaccination in a few convalescent patients. These data are taken from a study of vaccination and CD4 T cells after COVID-19. General observations from the study: No early post-infection timepoints were studied, and convalescent patients studied were relatively few.

CDR1 and CDR2 from the germline V gene are MNHNS and SASEGT. The J segment lost 4 bases and the V segment lost 4 bases, leaving 3 bases of the junction unmatched. The CDR3 is 14 amino acids. The TCR comes from a human donor who had recovered from COVID-19. This chain uses TRBV6-1 with TRBJ1-5; 8 bases map to TRBD1. Sequencing used CD4+ T cells from blood, obtained about 7 months after SARS-CoV-2 vaccination. The CDR3 here is CASSGYRGNQPQHF. CDR3 coding DNA: TGTGCCAGCAGTGGATACAGGGGGAATCAGCCCCAGCATTTT.